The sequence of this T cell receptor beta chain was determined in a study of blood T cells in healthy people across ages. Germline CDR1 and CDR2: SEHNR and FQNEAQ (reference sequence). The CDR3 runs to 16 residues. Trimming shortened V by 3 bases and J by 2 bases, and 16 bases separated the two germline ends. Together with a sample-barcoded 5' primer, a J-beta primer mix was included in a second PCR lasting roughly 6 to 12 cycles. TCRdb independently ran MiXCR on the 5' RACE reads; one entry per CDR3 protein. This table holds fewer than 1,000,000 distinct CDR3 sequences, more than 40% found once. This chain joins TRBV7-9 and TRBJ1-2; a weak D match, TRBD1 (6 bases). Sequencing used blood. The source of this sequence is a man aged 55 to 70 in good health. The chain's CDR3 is CASSLAGARENYGYTF. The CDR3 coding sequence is TGTGCCAGCAGCTTGGCAGGGGCAAGGGAAAACTATGGCTACACCTTC.